The 25 T cell receptor beta chains listed next were all sequenced from one sample in a study of CD8 T cells in Susac syndrome. Random-hexamer reverse transcription was applied to roughly 0.45 to 1 ug RNA. One entry per CDR3 protein results from TCRdb running MiXCR on the immunoSEQ multiplex PCR reads. The data hold approximately 120,000 distinct CDR3 sequences, with roughly 95% observed a single time. The sequenced sample was CD4+ T cells from PBMCs. These receptors were collected from a human donor in good health.

The chain is built from TRBV6-5 and TRBJ2-3, with a possible D match to TRBD2 (5 bases). V lost 4 bases to trimming and J lost 0 bases, with 14 bases between them. CDR1 and CDR2 from the germline V gene are MNHEY and SVGAGI. The CDR3 runs 16 residues. The CDR3 spells CASSSPSTSSTDTQYF. CDR3 bases: TGTGCCAGCAGTTCCCCTAGCACCTCTAGCACAGATACGCAGTATTTT.

The chain combines TRBV7-9 with TRBJ2-4, with D uncertain. CDR1 and CDR2 (germline): SEHNR, FQNEAQ (reference sequence). The V end was cut by 0 bases, the J end by 6 bases, with 6 bases between. The CDR3 is made up of 13 amino acids. CDR3 DNA sequence: TGTGCCAGCAGCTTAGCACAACCAAACATTCAGTACTTC. Translating it yields CASSLAQPNIQYF.

The rearrangement links TRBV27 to TRBJ2-3; D ambiguous. The CDR3 consists of 14 residues. Germline values: CDR1 MNHEY, CDR2 SMNVEV (reference sequence). V was pared by 0 bases and J by 4 bases, with 8 bases between. Here the CDR3 reads CASSLSLPPDTQYF. The CDR3 DNA sequence: TGTGCCAGCAGTTTATCCCTGCCCCCAGATACGCAGTATTTT.

The gene calls are TRBV4-2 and TRBJ2-2; 10 nucleotides align to TRBD1. CDR3 length: 17 amino acids. The germline gives CDR1 LGHNA, CDR2 YNFKEQ. V was pared by 4 bases and J by 2 bases, with 7 bases of the junction left unmatched. The CDR3 reads CASSLRDRGPNTGELFF. The CDR3 DNA reads TGTGCCAGCAGCCTCCGGGACAGGGGACCCAACACCGGGGAGCTGTTTTTT.

J is TRBJ1-2 and V is TRBV20-1, with TRBD1 matching 10 bases. Per the germline V gene, CDR1 is DFQATT and CDR2 is SNEGSKA (reference sequence). The CDR3 length is 13 residues. With V trimmed by 3 bases and J by 6 bases, 4 bases remained unmatched. DNA of the CDR3: TGCAGTGCTAGGGGACAGGGGTTGGATGGCTACACCTTC. This encodes CSARGQGLDGYTF.

V gene TRBV19 combines with J gene TRBJ1-1; TRBD1 matches at 10 bases. The CDR3 covers 15 residues. Germline CDR1 is LNHDA and CDR2 is SQIVND (reference sequence). V lost 8 bases, J lost 0 bases, and 6 bases stayed unmatched. The CDR3 sequence: CASQTGGSMNTEAFF. The CDR3 nucleotides read TGTGCCAGTCAGACAGGGGGCTCTATGAACACTGAAGCTTTCTTT.

This clonotype was detected once. This chain joins TRBV9 and TRBJ2-5; 7 positions agree with TRBD1. V was clipped by 0 bases and J by 0 bases; unmatched bases: 2. The CDR3 loop spans 15 amino acids. Germline V gene lookup returns CDR1 SGDLS and CDR2 YYNGEE. The DNA for the CDR3 is TGTGCCAGCAGCGTAGGGGGGACAGACCAAGAGACCCAGTACTTC. Amino acid sequence: CASSVGGTDQETQYF.

The V and J genes are TRBV5-4 and TRBJ2-7; TRBD2 aligns across 15 bases. The CDR3 spans 17 residues. Looked up from germline, CDR1 is SGHNT and CDR2 is YYREEE (reference sequence). Trimming at V came to 0 bases and at J to 7 bases, leaving 8 bases not matched to a gene. The DNA for the CDR3 is TGTGCCAGCAGCTTGGAAGGGACTAGCGGGGGGTTGAGGGAGCAGTACTTC. It codes for CASSLEGTSGGLREQYF.

V is TRBV5-1 and J is TRBJ2-1, with 8 bases fitting TRBD2. Trimming cost V 1 base and J 5 bases; bases outside gene matches: 5. Germline CDR1 reads SGHRS; CDR2 reads YFSETQ. This CDR3 is 15 amino acids long. As DNA, the CDR3 is TGCGCCAGCAGCTTGATAGCGGGAAACAACAATGAGCAGTTCTTC. As protein: CASSLIAGNNNEQFF.

This clonotype was recorded once. The chain joins TRBV7-2 to TRBJ2-1, with 9 bases lining up with TRBD1. The CDR3 has 13 residues. Trimming removed 3 bases from V and 12 bases from J; junction bases left unmatched: 6. CDR1 and CDR2 (germline): SGHTA, FQGNSA. The CDR3 region has the DNA TGTGCCAGCAGCTTTAGCATGACAGGGGGGCAGTTCTTC. Residues: CASSFSMTGGQFF.

This clonotype was seen only once. The CDR3 region has the DNA TGCAGTGCTAGAGATCAGGGCAGGGCCCGGGACTACGAGCAGTACTTC. It specifies CSARDQGRARDYEQYF. The rearrangement uses TRBV20-1 and TRBJ2-7; TRBD1 or TRBD2 may be the D gene (5 bases each). V lost 0 bases and J 3 bases, leaving 18 bases between the germline ends. CDR1 is DFQATT, CDR2 SNEGSKA, per germline (reference sequence). The CDR3 covers 16 residues.

The V gene is TRBV12-3 or TRBV12-4, the J gene TRBJ2-3; no firm D call. CDR3 length: 13 residues. Deletions cut 5 bases from V and 2 bases from J, with 8 bases between. The DNA of the CDR3 is TGTGCCAGCAGTCCCCTCTACACAGATACGCAGTATTTT. Translating gives CASSPLYTDTQYF.

J is TRBJ2-7 and V is TRBV18; no reliable D call. The CDR3 contains 13 residues. V dropped 2 bases and J dropped 5 bases, with 10 bases sitting between them. The germline V gene encodes CDR1 KGHSH and CDR2 LQKENI. This CDR3 is CASSPRQDDEQYF. Here the CDR3 DNA reads TGTGCCAGCTCACCAAGGCAGGACGACGAGCAGTACTTC.

The chain recombines TRBV6-6 with TRBJ1-1; D gene unclear. V was shortened by 4 bases and J by 4 bases, with 4 bases between the two germline ends. The germline V gene has CDR1 MNHNY and CDR2 SVGAGI (reference sequence). The CDR3 is made up of 11 amino acids. CDR3 in DNA: TGTGCCAGCAGTTCGGTCACTGAAGCTTTCTTT. It specifies CASSSVTEAFF.

The genes are TRBV6-6 and TRBJ1-1; D might be TRBD1 (5 bases). The CDR3 runs 15 residues. The germline V and J ends were trimmed by 8 bases and 0 bases, with 16 bases remaining between them. Looked up from germline, CDR1 is MNHNY and CDR2 is SVGAGI (reference sequence). The CDR3 DNA is TGTGCCAGCCACAAAGTCCGGGGCATGAACACTGAAGCTTTCTTT. It codes for CASHKVRGMNTEAFF.

The V and J genes are TRBV19 and TRBJ1-2; 8 bases are a match to TRBD1. CDR3 size: 13 residues. CDR1 LNHDA and CDR2 SQIVND come from the germline V gene (reference sequence). J was trimmed by 8 bases and V by 7 bases; bases with no gene match: 9. This CDR3 is CASKASDRVGYTF. The CDR3 nucleotides are TGTGCCAGTAAAGCTTCGGACAGGGTGGGCTACACCTTC.

The genes are TRBV5-1 and TRBJ2-3; a weak D match, TRBD2 (5 bases). Trimming removed 5 bases from V and 4 bases from J, with 8 bases in between. The germline CDR1 and CDR2 sequences are SGHRS and YFSETQ. The CDR3 runs 12 residues. CDR3 sequence: CASRSGSDTQYF. For the CDR3, the DNA is TGCGCCAGCAGGTCGGGGTCAGATACGCAGTATTTT.

The chain combines TRBV27 with TRBJ2-7, with D possibly being TRBD1 (5 bases). The CDR3 sequence is 15 residues long. Germline lookup yields CDR1 MNHEY and CDR2 SMNVEV (reference sequence). Trimming took 2 bases from V and 3 from J, leaving 14 bases between them. As DNA, the CDR3 is TGTGCCAGCAGTTTACTCCCAGGGTCCTTCTACGAGCAGTACTTC. It encodes CASSLLPGSFYEQYF.

Comments on this clonotype: One junction end disagrees with the germline gene, perhaps due to a read error. The rearrangement uses TRBV7-9 and TRBJ2-7; TRBD2 might be the D (6 bases). CDR3 length: 14 residues. CDR1 SEHNR and CDR2 FQNEAQ come from the germline V gene (reference sequence). The CDR3 loop is CASNLSPPGGEQYF. CDR3 in DNA: TGTGCCAGCAACTTATCCCCCCCCGGGGGCGAGCAGTACTTC. Full variable domain (outside the CDR3, taken from reference TRBV7-9 and TRBJ2-7): DTGVSQNPRHKITKRGQNVTFRCDPISEHNRLYWYRQTLGQGPEFLTYFQNEAQLEKSRLLSDRFSAERPKGSFSTLEIQRTEQGDSAMYLCASNLSPPGGEQYFGPGTRLTVT.

The rearrangement uses TRBV6-5 and TRBJ2-5; 11 bases are shared with TRBD2. Germline V gives CDR1 MNHEY, CDR2 SVGAGI. This CDR3 has 15 residues. V shed 2 bases, J shed 5 bases, and the junction held 4 bases outside the gene matches. The CDR3 is CASSYRRTSGETQYF. DNA for the CDR3: TGTGCCAGCAGTTACCGACGGACTAGCGGGGAGACCCAGTACTTC.

This clonotype was observed a single time. In DNA, the CDR3 is TGCAGCGTTTACAGGGGGCTGAACACTGAAGCTTTCTTT. This sequence encodes CSVYRGLNTEAFF. The chain recombines TRBV29-1 with TRBJ1-1; 9 nucleotides line up with TRBD1. CDR1 is SQVTM and CDR2 is ANQGSEA in the germline V gene. V lost 5 bases to trimming and J lost 0 bases; unmatched junction nucleotides: 1. CDR3 size: 13 residues.

Notes on this clonotype: This is likely a read error, given that the CDR3 carries no conserved phenylalanine or tryptophan at its end. This chain connects TRBV2 to TRBJ1-1; no firm D call. The germline V gene encodes CDR1 SNHLY and CDR2 FYNNEI. Between the trimmed V and J ends, which lost 6 bases and 4 bases, there was a span of 15 bases. This CDR3 has 14 amino acids. The CDR3 sequence: CASRLTVRGTEAFL. In DNA, the CDR3 is TGTGCCAGCAGACTAACAGTTCGGGGCACTGAAGCTTTCCTT.

This sequence joins TRBV15 and TRBJ2-2; D gene unclear. The CDR3 contains 15 residues. Trimming left V 0 bases short and J 4 bases short, with 9 bases between. Germline V gives CDR1 LNHNV, CDR2 YYDKDF (reference sequence). The CDR3: CATSRDLIGTGELFF. Here the CDR3 DNA reads TGTGCCACCAGCAGAGATCTTATAGGCACCGGGGAGCTGTTTTTT.

This clonotype came up once. An end of the junction differs from the germline gene, which may be a read error. The gene calls are TRBV29-1 and TRBJ2-5, with 7 bases that match TRBD2. CDR3 length: 12 residues. Per germline, CDR1 SQVTM and CDR2 ANQGSEA. The CDR3 loop is CSVGSGQATQYF. As DNA, the CDR3 is TGCAGCGTTGGTAGCGGGCAAGCGACCCAGTACTTC.

The chain employs TRBV23-1 and TRBJ2-5, with 11 positions matching TRBD2. TRBV23-1 is flagged as an ORF with uncertain function. The CDR3 is made up of 17 amino acids. The trim removed 4 bases at V and 5 bases at J, leaving 12 bases unmatched. The CDR3 loop is CASSPYLGPSGGETQYF. CDR3 bases: TGCGCCAGCAGTCCCTACCTCGGGCCTAGCGGGGGGGAGACCCAGTACTTC.